Reported below is one T cell receptor (beta chain). This CDR3 region has 16 residues. Trimming took 8 bases from V and 0 from J, leaving 14 bases between them. CDR1 MDHEN and CDR2 SYDVKM come from the germline V gene. The authors' processing: Amplification with reference gene primers provided the estimates of nucleated cell counts. Clones were sequenced by immunoSEQ multiplex PCR, and TCRdb holds only the in-frame ones, with some missing. That table furnishes V, J and clone size, whereas the DNA furnished D and trimming. The repertoire holds tens of thousands of clones, with approximately 78% as singletons. This entry comes from a study of blood T cell repertoires in COVID-19. For the study at large: Italy, Spain and the United States were the sources of the convalescent and acute COVID-19 samples. Sources were T cells, B-cell-depleted T cells, or PBMCs; the material itself was cDNA or gDNA.

The sequenced sample consisted of peripheral blood. V usage is TRBV28 and J usage is TRBJ2-6; maybe TRBD1 (6 bases). This TCR derives from a man between 45 and 60 years old with active or convalescent COVID-19. The CDR3 region is CASRTGSASGANVLTF. The CDR3 DNA reads TGTGCCAGCCGTACAGGGTCAGCCTCTGGGGCCAACGTCCTGACTTTC.